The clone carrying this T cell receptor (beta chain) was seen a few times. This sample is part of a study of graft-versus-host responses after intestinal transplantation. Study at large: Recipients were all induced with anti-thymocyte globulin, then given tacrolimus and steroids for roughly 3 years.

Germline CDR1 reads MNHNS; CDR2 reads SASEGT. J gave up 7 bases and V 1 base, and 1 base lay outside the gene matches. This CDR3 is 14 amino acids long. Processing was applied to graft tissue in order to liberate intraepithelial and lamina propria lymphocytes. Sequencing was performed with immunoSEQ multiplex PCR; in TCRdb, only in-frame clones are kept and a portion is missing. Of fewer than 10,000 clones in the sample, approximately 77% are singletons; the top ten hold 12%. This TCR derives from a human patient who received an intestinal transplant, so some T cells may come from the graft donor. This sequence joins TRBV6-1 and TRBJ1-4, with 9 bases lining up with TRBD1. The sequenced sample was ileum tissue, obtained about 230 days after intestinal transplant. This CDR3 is CASSEGTGAEKLFF. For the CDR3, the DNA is TGTGCCAGCAGTGAAGGGACAGGGGCTGAAAAACTGTTTTTT.